The 22 T cell receptor beta chains reported below all come from one sample, sequenced in a study of cytomegalovirus exposure and HLA in healthy donors. The PCR was carried out with 60 Vbeta primers and 13 Jbeta primers. Assay used: immunoSEQ multiplex PCR; TCRdb lists only in-frame clones, some missing. Of about 120,000 clones listed, 9.5% are singletons. Material: PBMCs. The receptor set was obtained from a man aged 30 to 45 in good health and CMV-seronegative.

This clone was detected only a few times. The chain combines TRBV6-4 with TRBJ2-5; D may be TRBD2 (6 bases). Between the trimmed V and J ends, which lost 0 bases and 2 bases, there was a span of 16 bases. Germline-derived CDR1 and CDR2 are MRHNA and SNTAGT. This CDR3 has 17 amino acids. Here the CDR3 DNA reads TGTGCCAGCAGTGACTCTGTCTTGGGGGAGGCACAAGAGACCCAGTACTTC. Protein product: CASSDSVLGEAQETQYF.

This clone was recorded a few times. The chain links TRBV5-4 to TRBJ2-1; the match to TRBD2 covers 9 bases. Germline assignment: CDR1 SGHNT and CDR2 YYREEE (reference sequence). The CDR3 is made up of 14 amino acids. V lost 3 bases, J lost 4 bases, and 2 bases stayed unmatched. The CDR3 loop reads CASSSGLAYNEQFF. DNA of the CDR3: TGTGCCAGCAGCTCCGGACTAGCGTACAATGAGCAGTTCTTC.

The V call is TRBV18, the J call TRBJ1-1; TRBD1 might be the D (6 bases). Trimming took off 3 bases at V and 6 bases at J, with 14 bases between the two ends. Germline V lookup: CDR1 KGHSH, CDR2 LQKENI. The CDR3 runs to 14 residues. Here the CDR3 reads CASSPPGGRAEAFF. The CDR3 DNA is TGTGCCAGCTCACCCCCCGGGGGGCGTGCTGAAGCTTTCTTT.

This clone was observed a few times. The chain combines TRBV18 with TRBJ2-7, with TRBD1 identical over 7 bases. The germline V gene has CDR1 KGHSH and CDR2 LQKENI. The J segment lost 3 bases and the V segment lost 5 bases, leaving 4 bases of the junction unmatched. The CDR3 loop spans 13 amino acids. The CDR3 loop is CASSSGTDYEQYF. CDR3 coding DNA: TGTGCCAGCTCATCCGGGACAGACTACGAGCAGTACTTC.

The chain couples TRBV10-3 to TRBJ2-1, with TRBD2 identical over 8 bases. Germline V gives CDR1 ENHRY, CDR2 SYGVKD. With V trimmed by 0 bases and J by 7 bases, 2 bases remained unmatched. The CDR3 length is 14 residues. Here the CDR3 reads CAISESGGGNEQFF. CDR3 nucleotide sequence: TGTGCCATCAGTGAGTCCGGCGGGGGGAATGAGCAGTTCTTC.

The DNA of the CDR3 is TGTGCCAGCAGCAGCCGACAGGGGTCCCCCTACGAGCAGTACTTC. It yields the protein CASSSRQGSPYEQYF. This rearrangement joins TRBV7-2 to TRBJ2-7; 8 bases agree with TRBD1. Germline-derived CDR1 and CDR2 are SGHTA and FQGNSA. CDR3 size: 15 residues. J was trimmed by 2 bases and V by 5 bases; bases with no gene match: 8.

This clone was counted between two and nine times. The chain uses TRBV6-1 and TRBJ2-3; 9 bases are shared with TRBD2. CDR1 is MNHNS and CDR2 is SASEGT in the germline V gene. The CDR3 contains 15 residues. The J segment lost 5 bases and the V segment lost 6 bases, leaving 9 bases of the junction unmatched. CDR3 residues: CASRFAGGQVDTQYF. The CDR3 DNA follows: TGTGCCAGCAGATTCGCGGGAGGGCAGGTAGATACGCAGTATTTT.

This clone came up a few times. The rearrangement joins TRBV2 to TRBJ2-7, with D possibly matching TRBD1 (6 bases). The CDR3 is made up of 13 amino acids. Germline V gene sequence: CDR1 SNHLY, CDR2 FYNNEI. Trimming removed 8 bases at V and 4 bases at J, with 15 bases between. CDR3 amino acids: CASAWDKVYEQYF. Written as DNA, the CDR3 is TGTGCCAGCGCCTGGGACAAGGTTTACGAGCAGTACTTC.

A few counts support this clone. The chain joins TRBV2 to TRBJ1-5; D uncertain. The CDR3 contains 13 residues. Trimming shortened V by 1 base and J by 6 bases, and 7 bases separated the two germline ends. Germline CDR1 and CDR2: SNHLY and FYNNEI. CDR3 protein: CASSEGNIQPQHF. The DNA of the CDR3 is TGTGCCAGCAGTGAAGGTAATATTCAGCCCCAGCATTTT.

The table lists this clone with a few counts. V is TRBV19 and J is TRBJ2-1, with 7 bases lining up with TRBD2. Germline CDR1 is LNHDA and CDR2 is SQIVND (reference sequence). The CDR3 length is 12 residues. V gave up 6 bases and J gave up 9 bases; unmatched junction bases: 5. DNA of the CDR3: TGTGCCAGTAGATTCGGGGGGACTGAGCAGTTCTTC. Its protein is CASRFGGTEQFF. Full variable domain (outside the CDR3, taken from reference TRBV19 and TRBJ2-1): DGGITQSPKYLFRKEGQNVTLSCEQNLNHDAMYWYRQDPGQGLRLIYYSQIVNDFQKGDIAEGYSVSREKKESFPLTVTSAQKNPTAFYLCASRFGGTEQFFGPGTRLTVL.

A few counts support this clone. This sequence joins TRBV30 and TRBJ1-4, with D uncertain. Trimming stripped 0 bases from V and 5 bases from J, with 13 bases between. The CDR3 has 15 amino acids. Germline values: CDR1 GTSNPN, CDR2 SVGIG (reference sequence). The chain's CDR3 is CAWSVGGISNEKLFF. CDR3 nucleotide sequence: TGTGCCTGGAGTGTAGGCGGCATCTCCAATGAAAAACTGTTTTTT.

This chain uses TRBV29-1 with TRBJ1-3; 7 bases map to TRBD1. The CDR3 is made up of 18 amino acids. Germline V gene sequence: CDR1 SQVTM, CDR2 ANQGSEA. Unmatched junction bases numbered 19, after V lost 3 bases and J lost 5 bases. CDR3 nucleotide sequence: TGCAGCGTTGAGTATAGGACAGGTGGGGCCTTTCACAGAAACACCATATATTTT. It translates to CSVEYRTGGAFHRNTIYF.

V usage is TRBV6-1 and J usage is TRBJ1-4, with D unclear. The germline V gene encodes CDR1 MNHNS and CDR2 SASEGT. Trimming left V 6 bases short and J 7 bases short, with 9 bases between. The CDR3 is made up of 12 amino acids. The CDR3 region is CASRLSGEKLFF. DNA for the CDR3: TGTGCCAGCAGACTCTCAGGTGAAAAACTGTTTTTT.

J is TRBJ1-1 and V is TRBV7-9; 8 bases are a match to TRBD1. CDR3 length: 14 amino acids. The V segment lost 7 bases and the J segment 4 bases; nucleotides outside the gene matches: 8. Per the germline V gene, CDR1 is SEHNR and CDR2 is FQNEAQ (reference sequence). The CDR3 nucleotides read TGTGCCAGCACCCTGACAGGGGAGACCACTGAAGCTTTCTTT. Protein sequence: CASTLTGETTEAFF.

This clone came up a few times. The J gene is TRBJ2-2, the V gene TRBV15; possibly TRBD2 for D (5 bases). Trimming took off 4 bases at V and 3 bases at J, with 9 bases between the two ends. The CDR3 runs 14 residues. The germline V gene has CDR1 LNHNV and CDR2 YYDKDF (reference sequence). As DNA, the CDR3 is TGTGCCACCAGCATGAGCGGCTACACCGGGGAGCTGTTTTTT. Encoded protein: CATSMSGYTGELFF.

This clone occurred a few times. The genes are TRBV28 and TRBJ2-1; TRBD2 matches at 13 bases. CDR3 length: 15 residues. Germline loops: CDR1 MDHEN, CDR2 SYDVKM. The junction had 7 bases not matched to a gene; V was cut back by 5 bases and J by 9 bases. CDR3 region: CASSAGGLAGFEQFF. The CDR3 DNA reads TGTGCCAGCAGTGCTGGGGGACTAGCGGGATTTGAGCAGTTCTTC.

The CDR3 here is CASTTTGNTDTQYF. DNA of the CDR3: TGTGCCAGCACAACGACAGGGAACACAGATACGCAGTATTTT. V usage is TRBV7-9 and J usage is TRBJ2-3; the match to TRBD1 covers 7 bases. Germline assignment: CDR1 SEHNR and CDR2 FQNEAQ (reference sequence). This CDR3 is built from 14 residues. With V trimmed by 7 bases and J by 2 bases, 6 bases remained unmatched.

J is TRBJ2-2 and V is TRBV30, with 9 nucleotides matching TRBD2. The CDR3 covers 17 residues. The ends lost 0 bases at V and 3 bases at J; junction bases unmatched: 8. Germline loops: CDR1 GTSNPN, CDR2 SVGIG (reference sequence). DNA of the CDR3: TGTGCCTGGAGTGTTCGGTCTAGCGGGATTCACACCGGGGAGCTGTTTTTT. Translation gives CAWSVRSSGIHTGELFF. Looking up the rest from reference TRBV30 and TRBJ2-2 gives the full variable domain: SQTIHQWPATLVQPVGSPLSLECTVEGTSNPNLYWYRQAAGRGLQLLFYSVGIGQISSEVPQNLSASRPQDRQFILSSKKLLLSDSGFYLCAWSVRSSGIHTGELFFGEGSRLTVL.

The rearrangement links TRBV7-2 to TRBJ1-1; D uncertain. V gave up 7 bases and J gave up 10 bases, with 16 bases separating them. Looked up from germline, CDR1 is SGHTA and CDR2 is FQGNSA. CDR3 length: 12 amino acids. CDR3 in amino acids: CASTPEGLGAFF. The CDR3 DNA reads as TGTGCCAGCACCCCGGAAGGACTAGGAGCTTTCTTT.

The genes are TRBV5-6 and TRBJ2-7; TRBD1 is a possible D gene (6 bases). There are 13 residues in the CDR3. Germline CDR1 and CDR2: SGHDT and YYEEEE. V was pared by 0 bases and J by 5 bases, with 9 bases between. CDR3 nucleotide sequence: TGTGCCAGCAGCTTGGTGTCAGGGGACGAGCAGTACTTC. Its translation is CASSLVSGDEQYF.

This clone was observed a few times. The chain joins TRBV27 to TRBJ2-7; perhaps TRBD2 as D (6 bases). Germline CDR1 and CDR2: MNHEY and SMNVEV (reference sequence). The CDR3 is 16 amino acids. The V gene lost 6 bases and the J gene lost 5 bases, with 23 bases spanning the gap. CDR3 nucleotide sequence: TGTGCCAGCAGCCCCTGGGGTAGCGGAGGGGCCCACGAGCAGTACTTC. Translation gives CASSPWGSGGAHEQYF.

In this sample, this clone turned up a few times. The chain joins TRBV25-1 to TRBJ2-7, with a possible D match to TRBD1 (7 bases). CDR1 is MGHDK, CDR2 SYGVNS, per germline. This CDR3 is built from 15 residues. V was cut by 4 bases and J by 2 bases, with 15 bases left in between. The chain's CDR3 is CASSGSRGVTYEQYF. The CDR3 DNA follows: TGTGCCAGCAGTGGCTCCAGGGGGGTCACCTACGAGCAGTACTTC.